This T cell receptor beta chain was obtained from a study of cytomegalovirus exposure and HLA in healthy donors. The PCR used 60 Vbeta and 13 Jbeta primers. Sequencing was performed with immunoSEQ multiplex PCR; in TCRdb, only in-frame clones are kept and a portion is missing. Of approximately 120,000 clones listed, 70% to 75% are singletons. The study, taken as a whole, reports: Among the CMV-associated chains, three were confirmed in vitro as specific for CMV antigens. In a later analysis, HLA-C alleles had the fewest associated TCRs, DRB1 alleles the most. HLA restriction was apparent for most CMV-associated TCR beta chains in a later analysis. In a later analysis, TCR beta V- and J-gene trimming showed a link to a missense DCLRE1C variant.

With regard to this clone: Antigen specificity is unknown.

The V and J ends lost 2 bases and 5 bases, in that order; junction bases with no gene match: 5. The germline CDR1 and CDR2 sequences are MNHEY and SVGAGI. The CDR3 has 15 residues. This receptor was identified in a man aged 25-45 years in good health and CMV-seronegative. The source material was PBMCs. The chain combines TRBV6-5 with TRBJ2-5; 10 bases fit TRBD2. CDR3 loop: CASSYAPGLAETQYF. The CDR3 nucleotides read TGTGCCAGCAGTTACGCTCCGGGACTAGCGGAGACCCAGTACTTC.